A few counts support the clone carrying this TCR beta chain. The antigen is undetermined. 13 Jbeta primers and 60 Vbeta primers were used for the PCR. Generated by immunoSEQ multiplex PCR, the TCRdb table keeps only in-frame clones and is missing some. The data contain more than 150,000 clones, approximately 85% of them seen just once; the ten biggest clones take up about 0.8%. The data were obtained in a study of cytomegalovirus exposure and HLA in healthy donors. Overall study findings and caveats: Sequencing had likely introduced a cluster of highly shared sequence variants as an artifact. A few of the chains that were CMV-associated were confirmed in vitro to be specific for CMV antigens. Reportedly, fewer N-insertions than the 666-donor mean appeared in an Asian-associated ancestry cluster in a later analysis. A missense variant in DCLRE1C was later tied to TCR beta V- and J-gene trimming.

The V end was cut by 7 bases, the J end by 0 bases, with 19 bases between. CDR1 and CDR2 from the germline V gene are SNHLY and FYNNEI. This CDR3 contains 17 residues. The sequencing sample was made of PBMCs. The chain is built from TRBV2 and TRBJ2-1; D might be TRBD2 (5 bases). This clonotype originated in a woman between 18 and 30 years old in good health and CMV-seronegative. The CDR3 coding sequence is TGTGCCAGCAAATCGGCGGGCGGGCCCAGCTCCTACAATGAGCAGTTCTTC. Translated, it gives CASKSAGGPSSYNEQFF.